The next 4 T cell receptor beta chains were all read from a single sample in a study of blood T cell repertoires in COVID-19. The data were produced by immunoSEQ multiplex PCR, yet TCRdb's version contains in-frame clones alone and is incomplete. Of some 320,000 clones in the sample, roughly 90% are singletons; the top ten hold 5% to 5.5%. Material: PBMCs or T cells enriched from blood (not recorded which). These receptors came from a man in his 60s who had recovered from COVID-19.

The gene calls are TRBV3-1 (or the pseudogene TRBV3-2) and TRBJ2-5, with D perhaps matching TRBD2 (6 bases). The ends were cut back, 4 bases at V and 2 bases at J, with 17 bases in the middle. The CDR3 contains 16 residues. The germline V gene encodes CDR1 LGHDT and CDR2 YNNKEL (reference sequence). The DNA of the CDR3 is TGTGCCAGCAGCCCAGGAAGCGGGTTACTTCAAGAGACCCAGTACTTC. It codes for CASSPGSGLLQETQYF.

V usage is TRBV18 and J usage is TRBJ2-5; a possible D gene is TRBD2 (5 bases). Germline V gives CDR1 KGHSH, CDR2 LQKENI. The CDR3 length is 13 residues. Trimming pared 4 bases from V and 2 bases from J, leaving 8 bases between. In DNA, the CDR3 is TGTGCCAGCTCACAGCGGTCACAAGAGACCCAGTACTTC. It is translated as CASSQRSQETQYF.

The V gene is TRBV7-2, the J gene TRBJ2-3, with 7 bases identical to TRBD1. The V segment lost 4 bases and the J segment 6 bases; nucleotides outside the gene matches: 13. Looked up from germline, CDR1 is SGHTA and CDR2 is FQGNSA. CDR3 length: 16 residues. The CDR3 sequence: CASSYLPPGGRDTQYF. CDR3 nucleotides: TGTGCCAGCAGCTATCTCCCGCCAGGGGGTAGGGATACGCAGTATTTT.

The chain has TRBV27 and TRBJ2-7; D is uncertain. This CDR3 is 13 amino acids long. Germline V gene data show CDR1 as MNHEY and CDR2 as SMNVEV (reference sequence). Trimming removed 5 bases from V and 0 bases from J, with 8 bases in between. Here the CDR3 reads CASSRPRSYEQYF. DNA of the CDR3: TGTGCCAGCAGTCGCCCGCGCTCCTACGAGCAGTACTTC.